This TCR beta chain was captured in a study of early T cells in non-severe SARS-CoV-2 infection. The sample holds a few counts of this clonotype. Via MiXCR, TCRdb re-called the 5' RACE reads, giving one row per CDR3 protein. The sample has tens of thousands of distinct CDR3 sequences; roughly 4.5% are singletons. CDR3 length equals 20 residues. V trimming: 1 base; J trimming: 3 bases; junction bases outside the gene matches: 8. CDR1 is SGHNT and CDR2 is YENEEA in the germline V gene. This sequence originates from an adult who was a healthcare worker with PCR-confirmed SARS-CoV-2 infection or an uninfected control (not recorded which). The material was whole blood, obtained at baseline. The rearrangement uses TRBV11-3 and TRBJ2-2; TRBD2 agrees at 16 bases. In nucleotides, the CDR3 is TGTGCCAGCAGCTTAGGGGGACTAGCGGGAGGGCCTTTCTACACCGGGGAGCTGTTTTTT. Its protein is CASSLGGLAGGPFYTGELFF.